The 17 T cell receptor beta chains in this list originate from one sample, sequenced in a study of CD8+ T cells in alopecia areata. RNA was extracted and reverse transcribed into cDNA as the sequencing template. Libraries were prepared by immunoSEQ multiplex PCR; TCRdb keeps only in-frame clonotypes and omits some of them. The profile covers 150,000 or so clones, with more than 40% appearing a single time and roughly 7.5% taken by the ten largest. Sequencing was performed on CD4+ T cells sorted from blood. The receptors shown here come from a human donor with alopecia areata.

The CDR3 spells CASSLMSSGNTIYF. In DNA, the CDR3 is TGTGCCAGCAGCTTAATGAGCTCTGGAAACACCATATATTTT. The genes are TRBV11-3 and TRBJ1-3; D is uncertain. This CDR3 spans 14 amino acids. V dropped 2 bases and J dropped 0 bases, with 5 bases sitting between them. Per germline, CDR1 SGHNT and CDR2 YENEEA.

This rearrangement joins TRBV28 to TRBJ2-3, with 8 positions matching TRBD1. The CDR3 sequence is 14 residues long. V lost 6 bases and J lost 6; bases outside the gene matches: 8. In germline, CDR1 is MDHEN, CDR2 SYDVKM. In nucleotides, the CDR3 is TGTGCCAGCAGCTCGTTACGGACAGGGGATACGCAGTATTTT. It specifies CASSSLRTGDTQYF.

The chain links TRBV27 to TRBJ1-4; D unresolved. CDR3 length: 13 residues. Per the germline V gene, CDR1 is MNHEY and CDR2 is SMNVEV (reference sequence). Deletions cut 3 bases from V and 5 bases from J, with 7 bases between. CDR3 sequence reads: CASSLRQNEKLFF. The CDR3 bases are TGTGCCAGCAGTTTGAGACAAAATGAAAAACTGTTTTTT.

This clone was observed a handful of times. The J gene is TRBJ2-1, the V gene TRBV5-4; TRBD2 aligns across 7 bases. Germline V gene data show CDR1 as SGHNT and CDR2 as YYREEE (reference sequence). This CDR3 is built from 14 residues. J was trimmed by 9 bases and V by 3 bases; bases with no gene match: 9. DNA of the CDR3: TGTGCCAGCAGCTCCGGGACTACTTTCAGTGAGCAGTTCTTC. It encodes CASSSGTTFSEQFF.

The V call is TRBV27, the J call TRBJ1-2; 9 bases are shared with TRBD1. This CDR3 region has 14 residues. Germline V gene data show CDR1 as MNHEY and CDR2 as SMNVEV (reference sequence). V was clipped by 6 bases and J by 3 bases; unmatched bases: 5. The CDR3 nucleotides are TGTGCCAGCAGATTGGACAGGGGAGACTATGGCTACACCTTC. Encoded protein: CASRLDRGDYGYTF.

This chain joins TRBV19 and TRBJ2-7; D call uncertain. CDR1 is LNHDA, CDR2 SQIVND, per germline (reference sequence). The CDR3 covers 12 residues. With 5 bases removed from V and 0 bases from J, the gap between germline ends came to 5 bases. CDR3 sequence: CASSSRSYEQYF. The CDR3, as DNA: TGTGCCAGTAGTTCCCGCTCCTACGAGCAGTACTTC.

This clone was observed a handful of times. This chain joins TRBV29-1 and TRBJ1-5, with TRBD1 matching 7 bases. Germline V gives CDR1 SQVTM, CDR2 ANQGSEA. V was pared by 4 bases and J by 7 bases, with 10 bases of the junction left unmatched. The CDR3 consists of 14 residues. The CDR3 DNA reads TGCAGCGTTGCGGTCGACAGGGAGAACCAGCCCCAGCATTTT. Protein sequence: CSVAVDRENQPQHF.

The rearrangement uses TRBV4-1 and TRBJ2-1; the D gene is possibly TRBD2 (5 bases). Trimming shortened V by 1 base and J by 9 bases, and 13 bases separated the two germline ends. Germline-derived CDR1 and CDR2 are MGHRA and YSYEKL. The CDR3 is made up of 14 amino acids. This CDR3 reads CASSQGIFSGEQFF. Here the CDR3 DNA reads TGCGCCAGCAGCCAAGGGATCTTCAGCGGTGAGCAGTTCTTC.

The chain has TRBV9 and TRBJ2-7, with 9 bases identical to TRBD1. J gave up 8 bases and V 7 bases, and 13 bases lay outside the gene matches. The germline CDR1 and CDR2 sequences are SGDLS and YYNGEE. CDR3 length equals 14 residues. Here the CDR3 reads CASGPLGTGSKQYF. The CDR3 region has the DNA TGTGCCAGCGGCCCCCTAGGGACAGGGTCCAAGCAGTACTTC.

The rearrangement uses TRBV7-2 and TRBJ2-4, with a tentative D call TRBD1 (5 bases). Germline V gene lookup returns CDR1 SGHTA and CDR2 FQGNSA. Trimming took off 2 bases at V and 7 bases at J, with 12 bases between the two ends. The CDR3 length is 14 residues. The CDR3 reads CASSLWAGLNIQYF. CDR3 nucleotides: TGTGCCAGCAGCTTATGGGCAGGGTTGAACATTCAGTACTTC. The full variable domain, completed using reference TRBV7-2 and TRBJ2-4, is GAGVSQSPSNKVTEKGKDVELRCDPISGHTALYWYRQSLGQGLEFLIYFQGNSAPDKSGLPSDRFSAERTGGSVSTLTIQRTQQEDSAVYLCASSLWAGLNIQYFGAGTRLSVL.

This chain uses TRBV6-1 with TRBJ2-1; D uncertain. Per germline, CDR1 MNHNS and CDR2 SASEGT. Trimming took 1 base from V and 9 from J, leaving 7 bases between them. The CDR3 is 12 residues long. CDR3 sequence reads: CASSEDWGEQFF. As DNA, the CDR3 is TGTGCCAGCAGTGAAGACTGGGGTGAGCAGTTCTTC.

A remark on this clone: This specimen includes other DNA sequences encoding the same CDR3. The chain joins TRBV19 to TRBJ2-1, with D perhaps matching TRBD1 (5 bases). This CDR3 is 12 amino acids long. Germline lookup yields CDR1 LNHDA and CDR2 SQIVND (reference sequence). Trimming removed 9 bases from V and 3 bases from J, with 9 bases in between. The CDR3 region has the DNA TGTGCCAGCCGTGACAGCTACAATGAGCAGTTCTTC. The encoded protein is CASRDSYNEQFF.

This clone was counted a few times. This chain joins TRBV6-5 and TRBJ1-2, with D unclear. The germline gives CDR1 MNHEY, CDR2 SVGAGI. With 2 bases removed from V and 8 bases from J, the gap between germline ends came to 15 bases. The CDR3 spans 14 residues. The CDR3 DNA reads TGTGCCAGCAGTTACCGATCTTACCGAGACGGCTACACCTTC. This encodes CASSYRSYRDGYTF.

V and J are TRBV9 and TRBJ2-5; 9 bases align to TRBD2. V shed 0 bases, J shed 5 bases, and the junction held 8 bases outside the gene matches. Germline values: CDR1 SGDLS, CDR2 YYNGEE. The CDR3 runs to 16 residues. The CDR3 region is CASSVVGAGGGETQYF. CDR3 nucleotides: TGTGCCAGCAGCGTAGTTGGGGCGGGAGGGGGGGAGACCCAGTACTTC.

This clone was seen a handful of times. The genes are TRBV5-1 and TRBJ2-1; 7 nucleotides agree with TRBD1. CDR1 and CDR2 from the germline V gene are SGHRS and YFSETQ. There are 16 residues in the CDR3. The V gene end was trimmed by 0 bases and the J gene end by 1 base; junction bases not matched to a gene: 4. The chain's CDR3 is CASSLAGQRSYNEQFF. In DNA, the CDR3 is TGCGCCAGCAGCTTGGCGGGACAGAGATCCTACAATGAGCAGTTCTTC.

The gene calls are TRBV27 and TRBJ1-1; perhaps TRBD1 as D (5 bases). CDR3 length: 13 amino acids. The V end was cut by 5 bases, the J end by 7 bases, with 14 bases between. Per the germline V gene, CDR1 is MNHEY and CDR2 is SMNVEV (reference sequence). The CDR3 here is CASSITGGSEAFF. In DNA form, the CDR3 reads TGTGCCAGCAGTATTACGGGGGGGAGTGAAGCTTTCTTT.

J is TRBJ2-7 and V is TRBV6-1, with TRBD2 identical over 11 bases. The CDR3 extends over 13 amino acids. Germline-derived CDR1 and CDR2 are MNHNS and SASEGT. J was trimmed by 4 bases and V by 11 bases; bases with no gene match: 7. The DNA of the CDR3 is TGTGCCGTTCGGACTAGCGGGCTATACGAGCAGTACTTC. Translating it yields CAVRTSGLYEQYF.